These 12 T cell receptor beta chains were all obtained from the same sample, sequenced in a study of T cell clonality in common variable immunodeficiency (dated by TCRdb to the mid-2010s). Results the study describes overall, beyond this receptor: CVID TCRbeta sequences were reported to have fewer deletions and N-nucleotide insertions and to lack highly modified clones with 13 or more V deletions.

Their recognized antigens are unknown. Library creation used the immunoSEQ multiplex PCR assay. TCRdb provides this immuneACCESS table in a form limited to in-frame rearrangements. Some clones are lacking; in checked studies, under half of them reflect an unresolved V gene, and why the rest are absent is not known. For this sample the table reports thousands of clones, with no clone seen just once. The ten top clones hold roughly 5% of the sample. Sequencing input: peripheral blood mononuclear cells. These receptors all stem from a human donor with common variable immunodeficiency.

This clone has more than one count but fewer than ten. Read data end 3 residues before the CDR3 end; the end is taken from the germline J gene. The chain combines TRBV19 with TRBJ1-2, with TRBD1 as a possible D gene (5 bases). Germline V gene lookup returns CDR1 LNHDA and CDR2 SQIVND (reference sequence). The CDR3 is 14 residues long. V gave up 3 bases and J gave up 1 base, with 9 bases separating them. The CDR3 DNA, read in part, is TGTGCCAGTAGTATTGGCAGGGATAACTATGGC. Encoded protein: CASSIGRDNYG. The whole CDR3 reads CASSIGRDNYGYTF.

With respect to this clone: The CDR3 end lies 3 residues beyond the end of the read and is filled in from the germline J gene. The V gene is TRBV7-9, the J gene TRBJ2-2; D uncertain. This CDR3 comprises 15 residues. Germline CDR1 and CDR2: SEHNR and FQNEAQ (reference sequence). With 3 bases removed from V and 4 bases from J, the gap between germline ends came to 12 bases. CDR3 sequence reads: CASSFAPRSTGELFF. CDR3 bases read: TGTGCCAGCAGCTTTGCCCCGCGGAGCACCGGGGAG.

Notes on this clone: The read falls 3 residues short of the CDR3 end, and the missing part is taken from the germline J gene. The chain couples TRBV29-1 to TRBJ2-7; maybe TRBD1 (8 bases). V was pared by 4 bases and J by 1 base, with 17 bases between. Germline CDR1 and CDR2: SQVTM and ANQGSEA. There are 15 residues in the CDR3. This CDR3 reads CSVVRGGQESYEQYF. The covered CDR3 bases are TGCAGCGTTGTAAGGGGGGGACAGGAGTCCTACGAG.

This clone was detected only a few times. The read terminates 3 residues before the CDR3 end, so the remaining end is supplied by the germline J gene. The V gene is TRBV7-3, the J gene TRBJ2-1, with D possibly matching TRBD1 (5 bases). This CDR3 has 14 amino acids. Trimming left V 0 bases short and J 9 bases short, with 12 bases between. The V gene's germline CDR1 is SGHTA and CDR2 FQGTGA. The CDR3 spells CASSLTAGPTEQFF. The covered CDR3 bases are TGTGCCAGCAGCTTAACGGCAGGGCCAACTGAG.

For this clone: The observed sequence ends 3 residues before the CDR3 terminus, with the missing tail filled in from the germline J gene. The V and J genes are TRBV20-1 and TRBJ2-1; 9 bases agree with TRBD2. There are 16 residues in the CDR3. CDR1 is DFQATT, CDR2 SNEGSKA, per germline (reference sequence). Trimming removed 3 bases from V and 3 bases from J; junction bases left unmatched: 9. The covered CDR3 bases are TGCAGTGCTAGGGGGGAGGTAGCGGGGGACTACAATGAG. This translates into CSARGEVAGDYNE. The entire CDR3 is CSARGEVAGDYNEQFF.

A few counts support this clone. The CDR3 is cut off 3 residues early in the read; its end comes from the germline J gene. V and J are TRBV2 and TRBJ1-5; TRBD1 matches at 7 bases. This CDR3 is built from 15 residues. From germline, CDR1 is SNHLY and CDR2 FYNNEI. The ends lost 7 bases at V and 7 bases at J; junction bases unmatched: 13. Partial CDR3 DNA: TGTGCCAGCACCGAGGGACAGACATTAGCCCAGCCC. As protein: CASTEGQTLAQP. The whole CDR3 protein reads CASTEGQTLAQPQHF.

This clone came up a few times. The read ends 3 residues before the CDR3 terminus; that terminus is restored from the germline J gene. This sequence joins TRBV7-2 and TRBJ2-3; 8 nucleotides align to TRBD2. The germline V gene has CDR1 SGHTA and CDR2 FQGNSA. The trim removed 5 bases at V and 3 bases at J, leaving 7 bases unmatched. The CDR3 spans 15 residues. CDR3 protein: CASSEAGTSTDTQYF. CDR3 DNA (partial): TGTGCCAGCAGCGAGGCCGGGACTAGTACAGATACG.

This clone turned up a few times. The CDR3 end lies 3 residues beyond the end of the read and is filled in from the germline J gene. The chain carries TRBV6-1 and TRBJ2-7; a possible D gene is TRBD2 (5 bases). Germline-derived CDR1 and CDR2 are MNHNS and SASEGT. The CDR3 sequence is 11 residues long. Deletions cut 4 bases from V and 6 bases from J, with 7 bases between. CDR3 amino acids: CASSGGPEQYF. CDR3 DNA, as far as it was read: TGTGCCAGCAGTGGCGGGCCCGAG.

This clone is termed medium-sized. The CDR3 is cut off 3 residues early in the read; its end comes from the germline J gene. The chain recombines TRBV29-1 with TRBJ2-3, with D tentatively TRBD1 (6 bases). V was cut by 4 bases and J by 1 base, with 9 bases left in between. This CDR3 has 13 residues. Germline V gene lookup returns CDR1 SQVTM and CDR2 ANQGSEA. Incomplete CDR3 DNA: TGCAGCGTTGTACAGGGAGGCACAGATACG. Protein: CSVVQGGTDT. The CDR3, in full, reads CSVVQGGTDTQYF.

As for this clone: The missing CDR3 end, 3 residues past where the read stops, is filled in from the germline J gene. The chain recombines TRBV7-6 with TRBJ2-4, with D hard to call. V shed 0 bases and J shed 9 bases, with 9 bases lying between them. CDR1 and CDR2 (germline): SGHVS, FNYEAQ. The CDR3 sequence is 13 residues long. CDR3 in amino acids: CASSLAQYGIQYF. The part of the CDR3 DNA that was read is TGTGCCAGCAGCTTAGCGCAGTATGGCATT.

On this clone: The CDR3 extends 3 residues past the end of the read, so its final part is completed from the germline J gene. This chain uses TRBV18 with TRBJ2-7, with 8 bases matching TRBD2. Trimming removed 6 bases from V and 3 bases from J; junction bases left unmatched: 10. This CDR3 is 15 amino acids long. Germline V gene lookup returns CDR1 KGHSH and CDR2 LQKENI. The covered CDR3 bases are TGTGCCAGCTCCCCTGTCGGGGGGGGCCACTACGAG. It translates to CASSPVGGGHYE. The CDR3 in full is CASSPVGGGHYEQYF.

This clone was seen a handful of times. CDR3 in amino acids: CASSFAGGDYNEQFF. The sequenced CDR3 bases are TGTGCCAGCAGCTTCGCGGGGGGGGACTACAATGAG. This chain joins TRBV7-2 and TRBJ2-1; TRBD2 agrees at 9 bases. The read is 3 residues too short to cover the CDR3 end, so that end is filled in from the germline J gene. Unmatched junction bases numbered 3, after V lost 3 bases and J lost 3 bases. The CDR3 is 15 amino acids. CDR1 and CDR2 from the germline V gene are SGHTA and FQGNSA.